This T cell receptor (beta chain) was observed in a study of T cells in Graves' hyperthyroidism and ophthalmopathy. The blood sample predates any ophthalmopathy symptoms, coming from first hyperthyroidism diagnosis. This clonotype was seen a handful of times. Amplification targeted TCR beta CDR3 regions from RNA transcripts. TCR CDR3 regions were first amplified by RT-PCR with HTBI primers. In TCRdb, the multiplex PCR reads were re-called with MiXCR into one record per CDR3 protein. The sample holds around 700,000 distinct CDR3 sequences, around 19% seen once. The CDR3 consists of 13 residues. The germline V gene has CDR1 MNHNS and CDR2 SASEGT. Trimming removed 10 bases at V and 2 bases at J, with 14 bases between.

The source of this sequence is a woman aged 45-65 years with Graves' hyperthyroidism that later progressed to Graves' ophthalmopathy. The chain couples TRBV6-1 to TRBJ1-1; TRBD1 is a possible D gene (5 bases). Sequencing was carried out using blood. The CDR3 protein is CAIAPGFNTEAFF. The CDR3 nucleotides are TGTGCCATCGCTCCAGGGTTTAACACTGAAGCTTTCTTT.